These T cell receptor beta chains were read from a single sample in a study of control samples from healthy donors and cancer patients. Libraries were prepared by immunoSEQ multiplex PCR; TCRdb keeps only in-frame clonotypes and omits some of them. The sample contains about 84,000 clones, about nine tenths of which appear only once. The sample was blood. These receptors were obtained from a man in his fifties or sixties in good health. Both conserved end residues are part of each CDR3. A D gene is named only where the DNA matches it firmly. The size field is filled for only some rows; it gives once, few, many or a size class.

>.|TRBJ2-7|TRBV7-2|.
TGTGCCAGCAGCTTCCTGACATCCCCCACCTACGAGCAGTACTTC
CASSFLTSPTYEQYF
>.|TRBJ1-4|TRBV18|.
TGTGCCAGCTCACCACCGATCGGGGCCGAAGAAAAACTGTTTTTT
CASSPPIGAEEKLFF
>.|TRBJ2-5|TRBV9|once
TGTGCCAGCAGCGTAGGAGGACTCGAGGAGACCCAGTACTTC
CASSVGGLEETQYF
>.|TRBJ1-5|TRBV2|.
TGTGCCAGCAGTGATCTTGACCCTCGAAGTCAGCCCCAGCATTTT
CASSDLDPRSQPQHF
>.|TRBJ1-4|TRBV9|once
TGTGCCAGCAGCGTAGATACAGGCTTTGATGAAAAACTGTTTTTT
CASSVDTGFDEKLFF
>TRBD1|TRBJ1-6|TRBV4-1|.
TGCGCCAGCCGGACAGGGGGTTCACCCCTCCACTTT
CASRTGGSPLHF
>.|TRBJ2-3|TRBV6-5|.
TGTGCCAGCATAGCATTGAATACGCAGTATTTT
CASIALNTQYF
>.|TRBJ1-1|TRBV27|.
TGTGCCAGCAGTTTCCTGACAGGCGGCACTGAAGCTTTCTTT
CASSFLTGGTEAFF
>.|TRBJ2-5|TRBV5-1|.
TGCGCCAGCAGCTTGAAGGGGTGGCAAGAGACCCAGTACTTC
CASSLKGWQETQYF
>.|TRBJ1-1|TRBV6-2/TRBV6-3|.
TGTGCCAGCAGTTACGCGCATCAGGGGCGAAAAACTGAAGCTTTCTTT
CASSYAHQGRKTEAFF
>TRBD1|TRBJ2-7|TRBV9|.
TGTGCCAGCAGCGTAGCTCCCGGGACAGGCTCCTACGAGCAGTACTTC
CASSVAPGTGSYEQYF
>TRBD1|TRBJ1-1|TRBV3-1/TRBV3-2|.
TGTGCCAGCAGCCTAACTCCAGGGGGGTGGTCTGAAGCTTTCTTT
CASSLTPGGWSEAFF
>.|TRBJ1-1|TRBV19|once
TGTGCCAGTAGTCGATTCCCGAACACTGAAGCTTTCTTT
CASSRFPNTEAFF
>.|TRBJ1-2|TRBV11-2|.
TGTGCCAGCAGCCTAGGGGGGAATCGCTATGGCTACACCTTC
CASSLGGNRYGYTF
>TRBD1|TRBJ1-2|TRBV6-2/TRBV6-3|.
TGTGCCAGCAGTTCAATGGACAGGGTCAACTATGGCTACACCTTC
CASSSMDRVNYGYTF
>.|TRBJ1-2|TRBV15|.
TGTGCCACCAGCAGAGGGGCTAAATCCTATGGCTACACCTTC
CATSRGAKSYGYTF
>.|TRBJ1-1|TRBV5-1|.
TGCGCCAGCAGCTTTCAGGGTAAAGAGGGCACTGAAGCTTTCTTT
CASSFQGKEGTEAFF
>TRBD1|TRBJ1-3|TRBV19|.
TGTGCCAGTAGTATCGGGGACAGTTCCTCTGGAAACACCATATATTTT
CASSIGDSSSGNTIYF
>.|TRBJ1-2|TRBV6-5|.
TGTGCCAGCAGAACCGGGGATCTCGGCTACACCTTC
CASRTGDLGYTF
>.|TRBJ1-1|TRBV12-5|.
TGTGCTAGTGGCCACGACCCGGGGACTGAAGCTTTCTTT
CASGHDPGTEAFF
>TRBD1|TRBJ2-5|TRBV5-6|.
TGTGCCAGCAGCTTTCCCACAGGGGGCTGGGGAGAGACCCAGTACTTC
CASSFPTGGWGETQYF
>.|TRBJ1-3|TRBV6-6|.
TGTGCCAGCAGTTACGGCCTGGGCTCTGGAAACACCATATATTTT
CASSYGLGSGNTIYF
>TRBD2|TRBJ2-1|TRBV3-1/TRBV3-2|.
TGTGCCAGCGCAGCGGGGGGTCCTAATGAGCAGTTCTTC
CASAAGGPNEQFF
>.|TRBJ2-7|TRBV2|.
TGTGCCACCAACGGGGAATCCGGGGAGCAGTACTTC
CATNGESGEQYF
>.|TRBJ1-1|TRBV6-6|.
TGTGCCAGCAGTTACTCGACAGTACTAAGGTTGGAAGCTTTCTTT
CASSYSTVLRLEAFF
>TRBD1|TRBJ1-2|TRBV18|.
TGTGCCAGCTCAGACAGGGACGGCTACACCTTC
CASSDRDGYTF
>.|TRBJ1-2|TRBV6-4|.
TGTGCCAGCAGTGACTTCGTCGGGGAGGTCGTCGATGGCTACACCTTC
CASSDFVGEVVDGYTF
>.|TRBJ1-2|TRBV19|.
TGTGCCAGTAGTATCACCTATGGCTACACCTTC
CASSITYGYTF
>TRBD1|TRBJ2-7|TRBV6-5|.
TGTGCCAGCAGCCGACAGGGCATCTCCTACGAGCAGTACTTC
CASSRQGISYEQYF
>TRBD2|TRBJ2-1|TRBV7-8|.
TGTGCCAGCAGCTTAGGTGCAGCGGGGGTAAATGAGCAGTTCTTC
CASSLGAAGVNEQFF
>.|TRBJ1-2|TRBV6-2/TRBV6-3|.
TGTGCCAGCAGTTCGACAGTCTATGGCTACACCTTC
CASSSTVYGYTF
>TRBD2|TRBJ2-3|TRBV3-1/TRBV3-2|.
TGTGCCAGCAGCCAAGATTCCATTCTAGCGGGGTCCCTCACAGATACGCAGTATTTT
CASSQDSILAGSLTDTQYF
>.|TRBJ1-1|TRBV11-2|.
TGTGCCAGCAGCTTAAGGTCGTTAGGGAACACTGAAGCTTTCTTT
CASSLRSLGNTEAFF
>.|TRBJ2-2|TRBV5-1|.
TGCGCCAGCAGCTCTCGAGGAGGTACCGGGGAGCTGTTTTTT
CASSSRGGTGELFF
>TRBD1|TRBJ1-1|TRBV2|.
TGTGCCAGCAGTGAATGGGACAGCTCCTACAAGATGAGTGAAGCTTTCTTT
CASSEWDSSYKMSEAFF
>TRBD2|TRBJ2-7|TRBV23-1|.
TGCGCCAGCAGTCCCGGACTAGCGGGGGGCTCCTACGAGCAGTACTTC
CASSPGLAGGSYEQYF
>.|TRBJ1-6|TRBV7-2|.
TGTGCCAGCAGCCGTCCAGTTAATTCACCCCTCCACTTT
CASSRPVNSPLHF